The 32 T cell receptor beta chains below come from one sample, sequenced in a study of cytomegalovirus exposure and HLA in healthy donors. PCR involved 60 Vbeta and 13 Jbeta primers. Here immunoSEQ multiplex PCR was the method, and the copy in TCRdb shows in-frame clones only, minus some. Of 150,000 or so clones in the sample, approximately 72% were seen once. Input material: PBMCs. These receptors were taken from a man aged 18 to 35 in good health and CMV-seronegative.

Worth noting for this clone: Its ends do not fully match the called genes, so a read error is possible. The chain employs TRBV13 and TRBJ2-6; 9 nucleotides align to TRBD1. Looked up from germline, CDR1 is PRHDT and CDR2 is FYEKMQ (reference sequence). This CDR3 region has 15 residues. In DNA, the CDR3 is TGTGCCAGCAGCGGGACAGGGCTAGGGGCCAACGGCCTGACTTTC. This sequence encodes CASSGTGLGANGLTF.

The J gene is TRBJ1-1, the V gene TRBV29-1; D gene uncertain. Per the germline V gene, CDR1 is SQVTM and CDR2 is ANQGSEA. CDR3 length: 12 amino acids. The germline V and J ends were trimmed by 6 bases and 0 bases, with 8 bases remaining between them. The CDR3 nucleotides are TGCAGCGTCCCCAGTATGAACACTGAAGCTTTCTTT. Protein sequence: CSVPSMNTEAFF.

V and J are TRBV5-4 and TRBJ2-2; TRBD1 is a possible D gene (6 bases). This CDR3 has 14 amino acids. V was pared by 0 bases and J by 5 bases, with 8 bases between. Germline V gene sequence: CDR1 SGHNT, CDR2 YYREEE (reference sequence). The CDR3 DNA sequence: TGTGCCAGCAGCTTGGACAGGGCAACCGGGGAGCTGTTTTTT. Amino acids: CASSLDRATGELFF.

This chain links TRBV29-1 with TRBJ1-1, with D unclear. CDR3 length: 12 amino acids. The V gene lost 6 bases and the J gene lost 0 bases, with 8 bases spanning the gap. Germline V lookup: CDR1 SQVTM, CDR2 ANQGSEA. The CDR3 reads CSVFFLNTEAFF. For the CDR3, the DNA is TGCAGCGTGTTCTTTTTGAACACTGAAGCTTTCTTT. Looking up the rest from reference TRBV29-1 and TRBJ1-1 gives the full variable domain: SAVISQKPSRDICQRGTSLTIQCQVDSQVTMMFWYRQQPGQSLTLIATANQGSEATYESGFVIDKFPISRPNLTFSTLTVSNMSPEDSSIYLCSVFFLNTEAFFGQGTRLTVV.

In nucleotides, the CDR3 is TGTGCCAGTAGTATGGGGCGGGGCCCGCACACTGAAGCTTTCTTT. This encodes CASSMGRGPHTEAFF. This chain joins TRBV19 and TRBJ1-1; maybe TRBD1 (5 bases). From germline, CDR1 is LNHDA and CDR2 SQIVND (reference sequence). This CDR3 has 15 residues. Trimming shortened V by 3 bases and J by 3 bases, and 14 bases separated the two germline ends.

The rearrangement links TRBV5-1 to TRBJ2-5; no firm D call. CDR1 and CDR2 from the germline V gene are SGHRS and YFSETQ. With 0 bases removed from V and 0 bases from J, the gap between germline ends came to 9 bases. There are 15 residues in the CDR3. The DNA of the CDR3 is TGCGCCAGCAGCTTGGAGGCGGCGTACCAAGAGACCCAGTACTTC. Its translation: CASSLEAAYQETQYF.

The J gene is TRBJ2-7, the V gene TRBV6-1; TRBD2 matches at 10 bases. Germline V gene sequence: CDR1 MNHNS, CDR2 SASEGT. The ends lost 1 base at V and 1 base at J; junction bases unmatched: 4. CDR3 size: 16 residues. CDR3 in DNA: TGTGCCAGCAGTGAAGGAGGACTAGCGGAATCCTACGAGCAGTACGTC. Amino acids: CASSEGGLAESYEQYV.

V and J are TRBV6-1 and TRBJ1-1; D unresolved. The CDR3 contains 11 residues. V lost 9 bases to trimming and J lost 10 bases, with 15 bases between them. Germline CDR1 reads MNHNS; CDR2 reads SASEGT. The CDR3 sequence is CASSRSQSAFF. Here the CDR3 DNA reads TGTGCCAGTTCGAGGTCGCAGTCAGCTTTCTTT.

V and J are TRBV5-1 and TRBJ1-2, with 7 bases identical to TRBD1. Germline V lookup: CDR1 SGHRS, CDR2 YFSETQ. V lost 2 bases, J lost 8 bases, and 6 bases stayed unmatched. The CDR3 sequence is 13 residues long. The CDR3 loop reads CASSFTGVGGYTF. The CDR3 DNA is TGCGCCAGCAGCTTCACAGGGGTGGGAGGCTACACCTTC.

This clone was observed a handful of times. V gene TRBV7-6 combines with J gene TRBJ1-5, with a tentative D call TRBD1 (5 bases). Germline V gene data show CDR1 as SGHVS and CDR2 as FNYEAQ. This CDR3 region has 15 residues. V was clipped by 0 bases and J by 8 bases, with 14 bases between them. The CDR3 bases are TGTGCCAGCAGCTTAGCAGGTGGGGGACTTGAGCCCCAGCATTTT. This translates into CASSLAGGGLEPQHF.

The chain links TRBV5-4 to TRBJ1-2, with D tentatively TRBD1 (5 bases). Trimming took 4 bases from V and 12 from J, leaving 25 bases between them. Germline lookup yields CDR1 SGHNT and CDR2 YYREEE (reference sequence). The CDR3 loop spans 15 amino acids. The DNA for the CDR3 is TGTGCCAGCAGCGCAACTGGGACTTTAGCCCCTCGGGACACCTTC. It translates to CASSATGTLAPRDTF.

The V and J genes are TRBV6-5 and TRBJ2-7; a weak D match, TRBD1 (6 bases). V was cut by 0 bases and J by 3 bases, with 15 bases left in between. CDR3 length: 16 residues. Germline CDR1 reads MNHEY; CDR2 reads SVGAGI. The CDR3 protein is CASSYSGAGAFYEQYV. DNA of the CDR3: TGTGCCAGCAGTTACTCTGGGGCAGGGGCGTTCTACGAGCAGTACGTC.

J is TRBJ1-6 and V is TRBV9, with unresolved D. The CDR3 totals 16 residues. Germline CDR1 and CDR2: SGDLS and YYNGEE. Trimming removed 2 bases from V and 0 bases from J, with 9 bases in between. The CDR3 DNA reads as TGTGCCAGCAGCGTCGGAGGCTACTCCTATAATTCACCCCTCCACTTT. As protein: CASSVGGYSYNSPLHF. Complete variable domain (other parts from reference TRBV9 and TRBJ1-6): DSGVTQTPKHLITATGQRVTLRCSPRSGDLSVYWYQQSLDQGLQFLIQYYNGEERAKGNILERFSAQQFPDLHSELNLSSLELGDSALYFCASSVGGYSYNSPLHFGNGTRLTVT.

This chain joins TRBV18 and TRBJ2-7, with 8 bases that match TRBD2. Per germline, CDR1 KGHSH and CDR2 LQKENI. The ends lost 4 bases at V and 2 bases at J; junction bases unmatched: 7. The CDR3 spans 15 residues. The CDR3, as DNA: TGTGCCAGCTCACAAACGGGAGGGGGGACCTACGAGCAGTACGTC. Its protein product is CASSQTGGGTYEQYV.

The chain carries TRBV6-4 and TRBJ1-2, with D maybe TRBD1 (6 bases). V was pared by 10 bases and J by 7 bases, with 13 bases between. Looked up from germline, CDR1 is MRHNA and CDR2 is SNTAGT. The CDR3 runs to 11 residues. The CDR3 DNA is TGTGCCATCGCCTGGGGGCGTGGCTACACCTTC. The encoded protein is CAIAWGRGYTF.

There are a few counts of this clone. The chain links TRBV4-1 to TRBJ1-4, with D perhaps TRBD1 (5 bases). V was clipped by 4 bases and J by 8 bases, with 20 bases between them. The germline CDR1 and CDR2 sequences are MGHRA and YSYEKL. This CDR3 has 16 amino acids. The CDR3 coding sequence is TGCGCCAGCAGCCGGATTACTCAGGGTAGCGGGGAAAAACTGTTTTTT. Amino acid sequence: CASSRITQGSGEKLFF.

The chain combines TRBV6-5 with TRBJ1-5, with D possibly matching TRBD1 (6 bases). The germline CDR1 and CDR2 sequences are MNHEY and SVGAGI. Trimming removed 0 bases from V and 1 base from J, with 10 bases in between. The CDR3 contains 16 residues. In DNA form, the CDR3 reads TGTGCCAGCAGTTACTCGAGCAGGGGAAGCAATCAGCCCCAGCATTTT. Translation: CASSYSSRGSNQPQHF.

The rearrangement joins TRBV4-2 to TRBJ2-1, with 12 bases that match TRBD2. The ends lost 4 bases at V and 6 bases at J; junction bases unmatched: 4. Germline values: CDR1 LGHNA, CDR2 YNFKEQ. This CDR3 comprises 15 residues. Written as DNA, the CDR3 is TGTGCCAGCAGCCCTGCTAGCGGGGGGGCCAATGAGCAGTTCTTC. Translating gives CASSPASGGANEQFF.

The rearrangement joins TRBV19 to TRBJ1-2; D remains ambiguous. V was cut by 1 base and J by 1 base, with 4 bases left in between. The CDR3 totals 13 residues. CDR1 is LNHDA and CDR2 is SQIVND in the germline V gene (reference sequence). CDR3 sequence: CASSIADNYGYTF. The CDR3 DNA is TGTGCCAGTAGTATAGCAGATAACTATGGCTACACCTTC. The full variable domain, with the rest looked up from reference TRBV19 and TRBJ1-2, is DGGITQSPKYLFRKEGQNVTLSCEQNLNHDAMYWYRQDPGQGLRLIYYSQIVNDFQKGDIAEGYSVSREKKESFPLTVTSAQKNPTAFYLCASSIADNYGYTFGSGTRLTVV.

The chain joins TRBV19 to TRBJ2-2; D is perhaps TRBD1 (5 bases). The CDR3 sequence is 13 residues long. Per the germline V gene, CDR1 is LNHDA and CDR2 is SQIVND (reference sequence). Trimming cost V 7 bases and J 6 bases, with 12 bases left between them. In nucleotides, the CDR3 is TGTGCCAGTACAGCAGGGTTGGCCGGGGAGCTGTTTTTT. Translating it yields CASTAGLAGELFF.

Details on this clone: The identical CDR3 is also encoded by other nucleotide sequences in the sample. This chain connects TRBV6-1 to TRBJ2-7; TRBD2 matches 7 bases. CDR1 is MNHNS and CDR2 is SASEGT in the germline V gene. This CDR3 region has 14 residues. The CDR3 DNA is TGCGCCAGCAGTGAACCAACGGGACTATACGAGCAGTACGTC. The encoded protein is CASSEPTGLYEQYV.

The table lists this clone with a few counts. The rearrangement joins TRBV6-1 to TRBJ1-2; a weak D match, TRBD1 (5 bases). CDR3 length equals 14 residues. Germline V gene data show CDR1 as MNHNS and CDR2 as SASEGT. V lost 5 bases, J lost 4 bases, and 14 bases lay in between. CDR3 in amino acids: CASSTGGSGYGYTF. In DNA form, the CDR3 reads TGTGCCAGCAGTACGGGGGGTTCCGGCTATGGCTACACCTTC.

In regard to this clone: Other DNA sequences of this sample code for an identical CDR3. CDR3 sequence (DNA): TGTGCCAGCTCACCGGGGGGGGCTGAAGCTTTCTTT. Translating it yields CASSPGGAEAFF. The gene calls are TRBV18 and TRBJ1-1; D perhaps matches TRBD1 (5 bases). The germline CDR1 and CDR2 sequences are KGHSH and LQKENI. This CDR3 is 12 amino acids long. The V and J ends lost 3 bases and 6 bases respectively, with 8 bases between them.

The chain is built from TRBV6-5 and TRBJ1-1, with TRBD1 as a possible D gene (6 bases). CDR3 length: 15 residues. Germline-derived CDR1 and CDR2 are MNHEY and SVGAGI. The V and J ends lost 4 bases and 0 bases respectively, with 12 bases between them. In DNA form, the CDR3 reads TGTGCCAGCAGTTCAGCAGGGGCCATGAACACTGAAGCTTTCTTT. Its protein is CASSSAGAMNTEAFF.

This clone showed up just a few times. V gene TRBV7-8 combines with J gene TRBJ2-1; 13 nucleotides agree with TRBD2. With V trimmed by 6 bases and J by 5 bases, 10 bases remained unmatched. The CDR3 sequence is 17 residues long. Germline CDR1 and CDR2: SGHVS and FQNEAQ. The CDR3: CASSSGGLAGTNNEQFF. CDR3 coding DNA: TGTGCCAGCAGTTCCGGGGGACTAGCGGGAACAAACAATGAGCAGTTCTTC.

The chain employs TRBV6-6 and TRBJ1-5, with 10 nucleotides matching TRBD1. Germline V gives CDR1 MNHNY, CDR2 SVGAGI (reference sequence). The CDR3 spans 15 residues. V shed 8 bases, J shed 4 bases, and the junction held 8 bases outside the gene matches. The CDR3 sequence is CASHPRDRGNQPQHF. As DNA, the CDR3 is TGTGCCAGCCATCCTCGGGACAGGGGAAATCAGCCCCAGCATTTT.

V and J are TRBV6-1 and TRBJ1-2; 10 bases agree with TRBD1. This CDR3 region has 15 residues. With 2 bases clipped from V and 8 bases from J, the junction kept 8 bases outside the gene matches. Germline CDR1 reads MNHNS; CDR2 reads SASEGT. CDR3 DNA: TGTGCCAGCAGTGAATATGACAGGGGGCAGGAAGGCTACACCTTC. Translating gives CASSEYDRGQEGYTF.

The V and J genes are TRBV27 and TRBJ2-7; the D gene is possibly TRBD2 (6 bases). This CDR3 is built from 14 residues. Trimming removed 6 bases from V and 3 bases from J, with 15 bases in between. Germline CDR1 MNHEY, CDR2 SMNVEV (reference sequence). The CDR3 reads CASSLDGGVYEQYF. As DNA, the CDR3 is TGTGCCAGCAGCCTCGACGGCGGGGTCTACGAGCAGTACTTC.

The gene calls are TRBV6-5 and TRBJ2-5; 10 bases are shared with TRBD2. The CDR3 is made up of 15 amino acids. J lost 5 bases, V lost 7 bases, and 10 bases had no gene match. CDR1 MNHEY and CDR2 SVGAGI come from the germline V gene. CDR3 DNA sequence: TGTGCCAGCACCACTAGCGGGGCGCCCCGGGAGACCCAGTACTTC. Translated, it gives CASTTSGAPRETQYF.

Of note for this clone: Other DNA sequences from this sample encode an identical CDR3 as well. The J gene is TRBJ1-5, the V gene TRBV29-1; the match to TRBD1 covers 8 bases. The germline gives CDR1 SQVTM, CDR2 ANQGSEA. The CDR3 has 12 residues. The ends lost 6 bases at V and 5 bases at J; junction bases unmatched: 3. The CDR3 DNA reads TGCAGCGTAGGACAGGGAGATCAGCCCCAGCATTTT. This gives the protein CSVGQGDQPQHF. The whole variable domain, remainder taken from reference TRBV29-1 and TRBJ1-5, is SAVISQKPSRDICQRGTSLTIQCQVDSQVTMMFWYRQQPGQSLTLIATANQGSEATYESGFVIDKFPISRPNLTFSTLTVSNMSPEDSSIYLCSVGQGDQPQHFGDGTRLSIL.

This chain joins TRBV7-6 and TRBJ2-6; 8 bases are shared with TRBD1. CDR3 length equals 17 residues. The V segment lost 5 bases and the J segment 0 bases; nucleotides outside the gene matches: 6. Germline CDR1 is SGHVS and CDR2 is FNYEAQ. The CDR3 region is CASSSRTGISGANVLTF. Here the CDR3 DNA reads TGTGCCAGCAGCAGTAGGACAGGGATCTCTGGGGCCAACGTCCTGACTTTC.

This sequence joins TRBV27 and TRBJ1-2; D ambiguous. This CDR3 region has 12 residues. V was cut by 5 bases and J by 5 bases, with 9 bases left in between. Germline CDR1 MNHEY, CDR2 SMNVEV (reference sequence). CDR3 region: CASSTDMYGYTF. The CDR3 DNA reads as TGTGCCAGCAGTACAGACATGTATGGCTACACCTTC.